This entry concerns a single TCR beta chain. This PCR relied on a set of 60 Vbeta primers and 13 Jbeta primers. The protocol was immunoSEQ multiplex PCR, while the TCRdb copy is restricted to in-frame clones and leaves out a portion. Of about 92,000 clones listed, roughly 74% are singletons. The data were taken from a study of cytomegalovirus exposure and HLA in healthy donors. This CDR3 region has 13 residues. CDR1 and CDR2 from the germline V gene are SGHKS and YYEKEE (reference sequence). V lost 4 bases and J 12 bases, leaving 19 bases between the germline ends. The receptor was derived from a woman in her late teens or twenties in good health and CMV-seropositive. Sequenced material: PBMCs. The chain combines TRBV5-5 with TRBJ1-1; D is possibly TRBD1 (6 bases). CDR3 sequence: CASSLDRTSLTFF. Here the CDR3 DNA reads TGTGCCAGCAGCCTTGACAGGACTTCCTTAACTTTCTTT.